A selection of T cell receptor beta chains follows, all from one sample in a study of blood T cell repertoires in COVID-19. Method: immunoSEQ multiplex PCR; TCRdb's copy keeps in-frame clones and lacks some. This sample carries under 250,000 clones, 86% of them seen once, and the ten largest clones take approximately 6.2%. Material for sequencing was peripheral blood. The receptors were sampled from a man aged 60-69 years with acute or convalescent COVID-19. Both conserved end residues are part of each CDR3. A D gene is named only where the DNA matches it firmly. The size field is filled for only some rows; it gives once, few, many or a size class.

V gene: TRBV4-3
CDR3 length: 18
J gene: TRBJ2-1
D gene: TRBD2
clone size: NA
CDR3 protein: CASSPSLRTSGLYNEQFF
CDR3 DNA: TGCGCCAGCAGCCCTTCACTACGGACTAGCGGGCTATACAATGAGCAGTTCTTC

V gene: TRBV15
CDR3 length: 15
J gene: TRBJ2-7
D gene: TRBD1
clone size: NA
CDR3 protein: CATRMGTGLPYEQYF
CDR3 DNA: TGTGCCACCAGAATGGGGACAGGGCTGCCCTACGAGCAGTACTTC

V gene: TRBV5-1
CDR3 length: 14
J gene: TRBJ2-1
D gene: TRBD2
clone size: NA
CDR3 protein: CASSWTSGVDEQFF
CDR3 DNA: TGCGCCAGCAGCTGGACTAGCGGGGTCGATGAGCAGTTCTTC

V gene: TRBV5-8
CDR3 length: 17
J gene: TRBJ1-4
D gene: NA
clone size: NA
CDR3 protein: CASSSTLVRRGNEKLFF
CDR3 DNA: TGTGCCAGCAGCTCAACCCTTGTCCGACGAGGAAATGAAAAACTGTTTTTT

V gene: TRBV5-4
CDR3 length: 16
J gene: TRBJ2-7
D gene: TRBD2
clone size: NA
CDR3 protein: CASSRAAGGPSYEQYF
CDR3 DNA: TGTGCCAGCAGCCGGGCGGCGGGAGGGCCCTCCTACGAGCAGTACTTC

V gene: TRBV7-9
CDR3 length: 15
J gene: TRBJ2-2
D gene: NA
clone size: NA
CDR3 protein: CASSSAQGRAGELFF
CDR3 DNA: TGTGCCAGCAGCTCGGCCCAGGGAAGGGCCGGGGAGCTGTTTTTT

V gene: TRBV6-5
CDR3 length: 13
J gene: TRBJ2-2
D gene: TRBD2
clone size: once
CDR3 protein: CASHASGVGELFF
CDR3 DNA: TGTGCCAGCCACGCTAGCGGAGTCGGGGAGCTGTTTTTT

V gene: TRBV7-8
CDR3 length: 16
J gene: TRBJ2-6
D gene: NA
clone size: NA
CDR3 protein: CASSSPRGSGANVLTF
CDR3 DNA: TGTGCCAGCAGCTCTCCCCGGGGGTCTGGGGCCAACGTCCTGACTTTC

V gene: TRBV9
CDR3 length: 16
J gene: TRBJ2-5
D gene: TRBD2
clone size: NA
CDR3 protein: CASSATSGGIQETQYF
CDR3 DNA: TGTGCCAGCAGCGCCACTAGCGGAGGGATTCAAGAGACCCAGTACTTC

V gene: TRBV10-3
CDR3 length: 13
J gene: TRBJ1-5
D gene: NA
clone size: NA
CDR3 protein: CAIRGLPDQPQHF
CDR3 DNA: TGTGCCATCAGAGGACTTCCCGATCAGCCCCAGCATTTT

V gene: TRBV7-9
CDR3 length: 13
J gene: TRBJ2-5
D gene: TRBD1
clone size: NA
CDR3 protein: CAIKDRVQETQYF
CDR3 DNA: TGTGCCATAAAAGACAGGGTCCAAGAGACCCAGTACTTC

V gene: TRBV5-1
CDR3 length: 16
J gene: TRBJ1-1
D gene: TRBD1
clone size: NA
CDR3 protein: CASSKGQGGPNTEAFF
CDR3 DNA: TGCGCCAGCAGCAAGGGACAGGGGGGACCGAACACTGAAGCTTTCTTT